This TCR beta chain was sequenced for a study of blood T cell repertoires in COVID-19. Libraries were prepared by immunoSEQ multiplex PCR; TCRdb keeps only in-frame clonotypes and omits some of them. The table records about 230,000 clones, about 83% of them present only once. This clone was seen only a few times. This clonotype was sampled from a woman aged 25 to 39 with COVID-19, enrolled during active disease. The sample taken for sequencing was peripheral blood.

The CDR3 sequence is CASGGGNQPQHF. CDR3 bases: TGTGCCAGCGGCGGGGGCAATCAGCCCCAGCATTTT. The V gene is TRBV6-5, the J gene TRBJ1-5; D remains unclear. Trimming removed 8 bases from V and 2 bases from J, with 7 bases in between. The CDR3 loop spans 12 amino acids. Germline loops: CDR1 MNHEY, CDR2 SVGAGI.